The next 21 T cell receptor beta chains were all read from a single sample in a study of technical replicates of blood from a few donors. Profiled with immunoSEQ multiplex PCR; TCRdb holds only in-frame clones, not every one. The sample has 11,000 to 15,000 clones, roughly 80% seen once; the top ten hold 11%. The sample was PBMCs. The receptors were gathered from a human donor in good health.

The rearrangement uses TRBV7-9 and TRBJ1-1; 8 bases match TRBD1. This CDR3 region has 15 residues. J lost 2 bases, V lost 3 bases, and 5 bases had no gene match. The germline V gene encodes CDR1 SEHNR and CDR2 FQNEAQ (reference sequence). Here the CDR3 reads CASSFGQGLNTEAFF. The CDR3 nucleotides read TGTGCCAGCAGCTTCGGACAGGGACTAAACACTGAAGCTTTCTTT.

The rearrangement joins TRBV28 to TRBJ1-1; D not certain. CDR3 length equals 12 residues. Trimming took 4 bases from V and 1 from J, leaving 4 bases between them. Germline-derived CDR1 and CDR2 are MDHEN and SYDVKM. The CDR3 spells CASSSTNTEAFF. In DNA, the CDR3 is TGTGCCAGCAGTTCTACGAACACTGAAGCTTTCTTT.

This clone was recorded once. The chain is built from TRBV6-6 and TRBJ2-7; a possible D gene is TRBD2 (5 bases). Germline CDR1 reads MNHNY; CDR2 reads SVGAGI (reference sequence). The CDR3 consists of 14 residues. V dropped 11 bases and J dropped 3 bases, with 20 bases sitting between them. This chain's CDR3 is CASREREPSYEQYF. The CDR3 coding sequence is TGTGCCTCCCGCGAAAGGGAGCCCAGCTACGAGCAGTACTTC.

The chain combines TRBV11-3 with TRBJ2-1, with TRBD2 matching over 13 bases. From germline, CDR1 is SGHNT and CDR2 YENEEA. The CDR3 spans 15 residues. V trimming: 4 bases; J trimming: 5 bases; junction bases outside the gene matches: 2. CDR3 loop: CASSWGLAGNNEQFF. CDR3 nucleotide sequence: TGTGCCAGCAGCTGGGGACTAGCGGGGAACAATGAGCAGTTCTTC.

The table lists this clone with a few counts. The rearrangement links TRBV7-3 to TRBJ2-3; 9 nucleotides line up with TRBD2. J gave up 3 bases and V 5 bases, and 12 bases lay outside the gene matches. The CDR3 length is 17 residues. Germline V lookup: CDR1 SGHTA, CDR2 FQGTGA. This CDR3 is CASSPGRGLAKTDTQYF. For the CDR3, the DNA is TGTGCCAGCAGCCCCGGTCGAGGACTAGCGAAAACAGATACGCAGTATTTT.

The rearrangement uses TRBV11-2 and TRBJ1-1; TRBD1 agrees at 8 bases. CDR1 and CDR2 from the germline V gene are SGHAT and FQNNGV. The CDR3 contains 13 residues. After removal of 2 bases from V and 10 bases from J, the junction contained 6 bases not matched to a gene. This chain's CDR3 is CASSLWVGQAAFF. CDR3 DNA sequence: TGTGCCAGCAGCTTATGGGTGGGACAGGCAGCTTTCTTT. Together with reference TRBV11-2 and TRBJ1-1, the CDR3 gives the full variable domain: EAGVAQSPRYKIIEKRQSVAFWCNPISGHATLYWYQQILGQGPKLLIQFQNNGVVDDSQLPKDRFSAERLKGVDSTLKIQPAKLEDSAVYLCASSLWVGQAAFFGQGTRLTVV.

The V gene is TRBV11-2, the J gene TRBJ1-5; 8 bases are a match to TRBD1. The CDR3 is 14 residues long. Losses at the gene ends were 5 bases for V and 7 bases for J; bases not matched to a gene: 7. Germline lookup yields CDR1 SGHAT and CDR2 FQNNGV. The chain's CDR3 is CASSGGQGRQPQHF. In DNA form, the CDR3 reads TGTGCCAGCAGCGGAGGACAGGGAAGGCAGCCCCAGCATTTT.

This clone showed up just a few times. This chain links TRBV5-1 with TRBJ1-1, with TRBD1 identical over 7 bases. Germline V gene data show CDR1 as SGHRS and CDR2 as YFSETQ. With V trimmed by 4 bases and J by 5 bases, 5 bases remained unmatched. CDR3 size: 13 residues. The CDR3 nucleotides are TGCGCCAGCAGCCTTACAGGGGTTACTGAAGCTTTCTTT. It codes for CASSLTGVTEAFF.

The gene calls are TRBV5-1 and TRBJ1-2; 8 bases line up with TRBD1. The CDR3 runs to 15 residues. V shed 1 base, J shed 5 bases, and the junction held 7 bases outside the gene matches. From germline, CDR1 is SGHRS and CDR2 YFSETQ. The CDR3 loop reads CASSLRQGAQYGYTF. CDR3 in DNA: TGCGCCAGCAGCTTGAGGCAGGGGGCACAGTATGGCTACACCTTC.

The chain carries TRBV15 and TRBJ2-7; 9 bases map to TRBD1. The CDR3 has 18 residues. With 0 bases clipped from V and 2 bases from J, the junction kept 11 bases outside the gene matches. Germline assignment: CDR1 LNHNV and CDR2 YYDKDF (reference sequence). CDR3 nucleotides: TGTGCCACCAGCAGAGAGGAACCAGGACAGGGGAGGGCCTACGAGCAGTACTTC. Amino acids: CATSREEPGQGRAYEQYF.

The gene calls are TRBV28 and TRBJ1-2, with 8 bases aligning to TRBD1. CDR1 and CDR2 from the germline V gene are MDHEN and SYDVKM. The CDR3 has 13 residues. J lost 11 bases, V lost 2 bases, and 7 bases had no gene match. The CDR3 here is CASSLNRGLGYTF. The CDR3 DNA is TGTGCCAGCAGTTTAAACAGGGGGTTAGGTTACACCTTC.

This clone was seen just once. The gene calls are TRBV2 and TRBJ2-1, with 9 bases matching TRBD2. The ends lost 6 bases at V and 14 bases at J; junction bases unmatched: 5. This CDR3 comprises 11 residues. From germline, CDR1 is SNHLY and CDR2 FYNNEI. The DNA for the CDR3 is TGTGCCAGCAGGGGGACTAGCTGGAAGTTCTTC. This encodes CASRGTSWKFF.

V and J are TRBV7-9 and TRBJ2-7; a weak D match, TRBD2 (5 bases). Trimming pared 1 base from V and 1 base from J, leaving 20 bases between. CDR1 is SEHNR and CDR2 is FQNEAQ in the germline V gene (reference sequence). This CDR3 has 18 amino acids. The CDR3 loop is CASSLEGWRTSTSYEQYF. The CDR3 nucleotides read TGTGCCAGCAGCTTAGAGGGTTGGCGGACTTCCACATCCTACGAGCAGTACTTC.

V usage is TRBV28 and J usage is TRBJ2-2, with a weak D call TRBD1 (6 bases). The V end lost 3 bases, the J end lost 0 bases, and 14 bases lay between the germline ends. In germline, CDR1 is MDHEN, CDR2 SYDVKM. This CDR3 is 17 amino acids long. The CDR3 coding sequence is TGTGCCAGCAGTTTGGTCGGTACAGGGACGAACACCGGGGAGCTGTTTTTT. It encodes CASSLVGTGTNTGELFF.

The rearrangement joins TRBV6-6 to TRBJ2-1; 13 nucleotides agree with TRBD2. Germline loops: CDR1 MNHNY, CDR2 SVGAGI (reference sequence). With 4 bases clipped from V and 12 bases from J, the junction kept 9 bases outside the gene matches. CDR3 length equals 15 residues. CDR3 loop: CASSSGTSGNRGQFF. The CDR3 coding sequence is TGTGCCAGCAGTTCAGGGACTAGCGGGAACCGGGGGCAGTTCTTC.

This clone is a singleton in its sample. The rearrangement links TRBV5-1 to TRBJ1-2; weak D call: TRBD1 (6 bases). Between the trimmed V and J ends, which lost 4 bases and 8 bases, there was a span of 18 bases. This CDR3 is built from 14 residues. The germline gives CDR1 SGHRS, CDR2 YFSETQ. The CDR3 protein is CASSQPDRLGGYTF. The CDR3 DNA follows: TGCGCCAGCAGCCAACCAGACAGGCTCGGCGGCTACACCTTC.

The chain is built from TRBV2 and TRBJ2-1; a weak D match, TRBD1 (6 bases). Per germline, CDR1 SNHLY and CDR2 FYNNEI. V was pared by 6 bases and J by 9 bases, with 18 bases between. The CDR3 has 14 residues. CDR3 region: CASSLIAGASEQFF. The CDR3 DNA follows: TGTGCCAGCAGCCTTATAGCAGGGGCGAGTGAGCAGTTCTTC.

The gene calls are TRBV5-4 and TRBJ2-7; possible D gene TRBD2, 6 bases. Germline V gene data show CDR1 as SGHNT and CDR2 as YYREEE (reference sequence). V lost 0 bases, J lost 6 bases, and 13 bases lay in between. The CDR3 has 14 amino acids. The CDR3 protein is CASSLEGRGSEQYF. The CDR3 nucleotides read TGTGCCAGCAGCTTGGAGGGGCGGGGTAGCGAGCAGTACTTC.

The J gene is TRBJ2-3, the V gene TRBV19, with 7 positions matching TRBD2. The junction had 2 bases not matched to a gene; V was cut back by 4 bases and J by 1 base. The CDR3 is 14 amino acids. Germline CDR1 is LNHDA and CDR2 is SQIVND (reference sequence). This chain's CDR3 is CASSTSGGTDTQYF. CDR3 DNA: TGTGCCAGTAGTACTAGCGGTGGCACAGATACGCAGTATTTT. The full variable domain, its missing parts supplied by reference TRBV19 and TRBJ2-3, is DGGITQSPKYLFRKEGQNVTLSCEQNLNHDAMYWYRQDPGQGLRLIYYSQIVNDFQKGDIAEGYSVSREKKESFPLTVTSAQKNPTAFYLCASSTSGGTDTQYFGPGTRLTVL.

The chain joins TRBV4-2 to TRBJ2-2, with 11 bases fitting TRBD2. Germline CDR1 reads LGHNA; CDR2 reads YNFKEQ. Trimming at V came to 1 base and at J to 4 bases, leaving 11 bases not matched to a gene. This CDR3 has 19 residues. The DNA for the CDR3 is TGTGCCAGCAGCCAAGGGGCCATACTAGCGGGAGCGATCACCGGGGAGCTGTTTTTT. Translated, it gives CASSQGAILAGAITGELFF.

J is TRBJ1-5 and V is TRBV7-9; 7 bases match TRBD1. The CDR3 loop spans 15 amino acids. With 5 bases clipped from V and 11 bases from J, the junction kept 15 bases outside the gene matches. CDR1 SEHNR and CDR2 FQNEAQ come from the germline V gene (reference sequence). In nucleotides, the CDR3 is TGTGCCAGCAGCGCGCATGGGGACAGTCAAATGGCCCAGCATTTT. It specifies CASSAHGDSQMAQHF. Full variable domain (remainder filled in from reference TRBV7-9 and TRBJ1-5): DTGVSQNPRHKITKRGQNVTFRCDPISEHNRLYWYRQTLGQGPEFLTYFQNEAQLEKSRLLSDRFSAERPKGSFSTLEIQRTEQGDSAMYLCASSAHGDSQMAQHFGDGTRLSIL.